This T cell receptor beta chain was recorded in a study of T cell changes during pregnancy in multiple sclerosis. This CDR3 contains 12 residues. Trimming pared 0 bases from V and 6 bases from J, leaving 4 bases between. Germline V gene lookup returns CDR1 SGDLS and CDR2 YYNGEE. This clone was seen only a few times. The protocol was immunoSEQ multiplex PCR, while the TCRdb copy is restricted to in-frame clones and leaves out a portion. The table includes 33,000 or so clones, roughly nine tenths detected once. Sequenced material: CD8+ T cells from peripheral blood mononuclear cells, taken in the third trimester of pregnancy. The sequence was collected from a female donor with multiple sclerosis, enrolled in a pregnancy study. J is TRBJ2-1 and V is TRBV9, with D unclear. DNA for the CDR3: TGTGCCAGCAGCGTAGACTCCAATGAGCAGTTCTTC. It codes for CASSVDSNEQFF.